This TCR beta chain was sequenced for a study of early T cells in non-severe SARS-CoV-2 infection (dated by TCRdb to 2020 to 2022). In the study overall: TCR sequencing used bulk RNA from unsorted whole blood, so alpha and beta chains could not be paired. Broad study findings and their caveats: VDJdb matching was skewed toward anti-spike CD8 responses and likely underestimated virus-specific expansions, missing private and CD4 specificities.

The protocol used for the library was 5' RACE. TCRdb lists the instrument as NextSeq 500. Unique molecular identifiers were attached to individual cDNA molecules in the TCR library protocol so that sequencing error and PCR bias could be corrected. Both TCR alpha and beta chains were sequenced, and tight co-correlation was observed between alpha and beta sequence abundances in each sample. The authors' pipeline ran thus. Decombinator V4 was used to annotate the V gene, J gene and CDR3 of the TCR sequences. Expanded TCRs were defined as changing significantly between any two time points under a Poisson model with p below 0.0001. TCR abundances were normalised to the total number of TCRs sequenced per sample and expressed as counts per million. VDJdb, accessed 1 November 2021, was searched for CMV, EBV and SARS-CoV-2 annotated TCRs, with TCRs annotated for multiple antigens excluded. Clones were called with MiXCR by TCRdb after fastp trimmed the public reads at Q25, and only in-frame beta chains were retained. Duplicate CDR3 protein sequences are folded into a single record with the most common DNA and genes. Here the V and J calls rest on TCRdb's processing, not on the authors' analysis. The sample table contains 50,000 to 60,000 distinct CDR3 sequences; only one count was recorded for more than 6.5% of them. Of the sample, 5.8% falls within the top ten clones.

This was a case-control study nested in a cohort of healthcare workers in London, UK, who had nasopharyngeal swab PCR tests and blood samples taken every week. Between 23 and 31 March 2020, the week of the UK lockdown, healthcare workers were enrolled and then followed up weekly for as long as 16 weeks. This clonotype occurred a few times. Its antigen is not yet known. Base quality data are lacking; no much larger clone is found one base away. The receptor was derived from an adult who was a healthcare worker with PCR-confirmed SARS-CoV-2 infection or an uninfected control (not recorded which). The input for sequencing was whole blood, taken at baseline.

The DNA sequence is as follows: TGCGCCAGCAGTAATATGCTAGCGGGCGGGCGGCTGATCGAGCAGTACTTC. Translated, it reads CASSNMLAGGRLIEQYF. The chain is assembled from TRBV4-3 and TRBJ2-7, with 8 middle bases fitting TRBD2. According to the germline V gene, CDR1 reads LGHNA and CDR2 reads YSLEER. Unmatched junction bases come to 19, with V trimmed by 6 bases and J by 6 bases. Measured from the cysteine to the phenylalanine, the CDR3 is 17 residues long. This entry keeps only the CDR3 DNA: 51 bases, framed from base 1.